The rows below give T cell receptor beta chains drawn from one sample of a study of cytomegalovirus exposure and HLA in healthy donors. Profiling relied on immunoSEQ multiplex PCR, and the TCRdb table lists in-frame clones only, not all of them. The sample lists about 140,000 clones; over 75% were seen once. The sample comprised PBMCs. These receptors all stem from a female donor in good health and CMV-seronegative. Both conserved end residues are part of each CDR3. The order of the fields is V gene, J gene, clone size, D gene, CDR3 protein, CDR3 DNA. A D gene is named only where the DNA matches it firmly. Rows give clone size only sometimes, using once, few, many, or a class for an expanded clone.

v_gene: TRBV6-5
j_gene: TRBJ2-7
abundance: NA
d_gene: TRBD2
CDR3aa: CASSQTSGIPYEQYF
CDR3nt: TGTGCCAGCAGCCAGACTAGCGGGATCCCCTACGAGCAGTACTTC

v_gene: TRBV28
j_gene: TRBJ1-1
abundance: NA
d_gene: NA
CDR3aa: CASSLYGGGGGEAFF
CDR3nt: TGTGCCAGCAGTTTATACGGGGGAGGGGGGGGTGAAGCTTTCTTT

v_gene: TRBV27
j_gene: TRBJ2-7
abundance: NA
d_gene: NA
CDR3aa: CASSLGGFGQTYEQYF
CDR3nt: TGTGCCAGCAGTTTAGGGGGGTTCGGGCAAACCTACGAGCAGTACTTC

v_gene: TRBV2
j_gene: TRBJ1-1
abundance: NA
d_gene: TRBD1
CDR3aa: CASSTITGGDTEAFF
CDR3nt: TGTGCCAGCAGCACTATCACAGGGGGGGACACTGAAGCTTTCTTT

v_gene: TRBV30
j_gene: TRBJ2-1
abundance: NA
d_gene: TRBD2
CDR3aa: CAGSLFGTSGVNEQFF
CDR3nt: TGTGCCGGGAGCCTCTTCGGGACTAGCGGTGTAAATGAGCAGTTCTTC

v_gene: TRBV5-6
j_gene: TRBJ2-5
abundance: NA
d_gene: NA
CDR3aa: CASLRGNEGTQYF
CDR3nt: TGTGCCAGCCTCAGGGGCAACGAGGGGACCCAGTACTTC

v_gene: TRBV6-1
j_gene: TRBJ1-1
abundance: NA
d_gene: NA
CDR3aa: CASGTGSEYAFF
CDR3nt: TGTGCCAGCGGTACAGGGTCCGAGTATGCTTTCTTT

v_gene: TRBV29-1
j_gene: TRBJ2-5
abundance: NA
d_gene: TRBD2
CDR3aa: CSVEPTSGRAETQYF
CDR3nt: TGCAGCGTTGAACCGACTAGCGGGAGAGCGGAGACCCAGTACTTC

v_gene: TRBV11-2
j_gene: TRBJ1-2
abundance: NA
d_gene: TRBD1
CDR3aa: CASSLTGGNYGYTF
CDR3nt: TGTGCCAGCAGCTTGACAGGGGGTAACTATGGCTACACCTTC

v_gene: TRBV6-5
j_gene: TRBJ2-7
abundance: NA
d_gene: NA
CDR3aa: CASTLSGSYEQYF
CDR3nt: TGTGCCAGCACCCTTAGTGGGAGCTACGAGCAGTACTTC

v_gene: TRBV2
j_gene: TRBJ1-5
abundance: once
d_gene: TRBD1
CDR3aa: CASSESTGDQPQHF
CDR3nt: TGTGCCAGCAGTGAATCGACAGGGGATCAGCCCCAGCATTTT

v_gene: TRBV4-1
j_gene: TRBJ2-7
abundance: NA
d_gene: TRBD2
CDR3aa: CASSPSLAGASYEQYF
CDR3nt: TGCGCCAGCAGCCCGAGTCTAGCGGGTGCCTCCTACGAGCAGTACTTC

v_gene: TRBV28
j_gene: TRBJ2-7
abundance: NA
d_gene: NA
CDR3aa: CASSPRHEQYF
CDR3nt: TGTGCCAGCAGCCCTAGGCACGAGCAGTACTTC

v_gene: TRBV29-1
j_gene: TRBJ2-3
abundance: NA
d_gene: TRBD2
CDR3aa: CSVGASGSHTDTQYF
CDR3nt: TGCAGCGTTGGGGCTAGCGGGTCACACACAGATACGCAGTATTTT

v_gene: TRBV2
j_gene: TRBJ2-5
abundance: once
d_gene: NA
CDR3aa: CASGRGLQETQYF
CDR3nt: TGTGCCAGCGGCAGGGGACTACAAGAGACCCAGTACTTC

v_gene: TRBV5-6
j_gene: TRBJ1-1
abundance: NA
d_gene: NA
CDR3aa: CASSLPSFLGGREPEAFF
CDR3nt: TGTGCCAGCAGCTTGCCCTCTTTCCTGGGGGGACGCGAACCTGAAGCTTTCTTT

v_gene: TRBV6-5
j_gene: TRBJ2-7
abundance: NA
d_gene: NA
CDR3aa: CASSYDSSYEQYF
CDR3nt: TGTGCCAGCAGTTACGACAGCTCCTACGAGCAGTACTTC

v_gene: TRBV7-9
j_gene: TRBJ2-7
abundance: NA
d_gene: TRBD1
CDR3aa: CASSLRGTGGFDEQYF
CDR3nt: TGTGCCAGCAGCTTGAGAGGGACAGGGGGCTTCGACGAGCAGTACTTC

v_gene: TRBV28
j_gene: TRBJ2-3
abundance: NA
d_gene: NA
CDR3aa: CASSSQRLPTDTQYF
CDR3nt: TGTGCCAGCAGTTCCCAGAGACTACCCACAGATACGCAGTATTTT

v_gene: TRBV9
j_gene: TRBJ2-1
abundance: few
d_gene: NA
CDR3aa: CASSVDYHNEQFF
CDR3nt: TGTGCCAGCAGCGTAGACTATCACAATGAGCAGTTCTTC

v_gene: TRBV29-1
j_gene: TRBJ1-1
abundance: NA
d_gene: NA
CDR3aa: CSVERAGVRGTEAFF
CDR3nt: TGCAGCGTTGAAAGGGCAGGGGTACGAGGCACTGAAGCTTTCTTT

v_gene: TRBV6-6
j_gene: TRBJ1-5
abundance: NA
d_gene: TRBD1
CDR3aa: CASIQGDWSNQPQHF
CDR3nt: TGTGCCAGCATACAGGGGGATTGGAGCAATCAGCCCCAGCATTTT

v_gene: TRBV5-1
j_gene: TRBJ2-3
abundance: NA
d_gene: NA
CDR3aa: CASSLGGTDTQYF
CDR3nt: TGCGCCAGCAGCTTGGGAGGGACAGATACGCAGTATTTT

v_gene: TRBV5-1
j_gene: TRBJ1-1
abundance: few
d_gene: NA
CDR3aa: CASSFSSSPGNTEAFF
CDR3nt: TGCGCCAGCAGCTTCTCCTCTAGCCCCGGGAACACTGAAGCTTTCTTT

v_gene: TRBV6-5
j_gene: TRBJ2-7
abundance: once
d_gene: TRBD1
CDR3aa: CASRLRRDSSYEQYF
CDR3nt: TGTGCCAGCAGGCTCCGCAGGGACAGCTCCTACGAGCAGTACTTC

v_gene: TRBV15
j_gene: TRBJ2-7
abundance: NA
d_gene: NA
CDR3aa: CATSRDRTGYEQYF
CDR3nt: TGTGCCACCAGCAGAGATAGAACAGGGTACGAGCAGTACTTC

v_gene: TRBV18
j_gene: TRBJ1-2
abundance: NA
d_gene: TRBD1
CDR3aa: CASSPGDRVYGYTF
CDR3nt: TGTGCCAGCTCACCCGGGGACAGGGTGTATGGCTACACCTTC

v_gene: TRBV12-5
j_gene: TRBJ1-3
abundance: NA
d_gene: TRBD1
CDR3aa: CASGLDRGHTIYF
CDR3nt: TGTGCTAGTGGCTTGGACAGGGGGCACACCATATATTTT

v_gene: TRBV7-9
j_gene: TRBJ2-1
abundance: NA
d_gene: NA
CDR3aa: CASSLLDSYNEQFF
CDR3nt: TGTGCCAGCAGCTTATTGGACAGTTACAATGAGCAGTTCTTC

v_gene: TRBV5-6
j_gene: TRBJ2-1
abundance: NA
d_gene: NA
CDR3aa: CASSLEGNAYNEQFF
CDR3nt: TGTGCCAGCAGCTTGGAGGGGAATGCCTACAATGAGCAGTTCTTC

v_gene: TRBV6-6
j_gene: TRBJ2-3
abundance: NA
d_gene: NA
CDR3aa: CASSYEVFTDTQYF
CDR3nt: TGTGCCAGCAGTTACGAGGTCTTCACAGATACGCAGTATTTT

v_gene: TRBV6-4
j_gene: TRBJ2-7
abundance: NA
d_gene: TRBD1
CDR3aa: CASSKGQGSSYEQYF
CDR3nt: TGTGCCAGCAGTAAGGGACAGGGAAGCTCCTACGAGCAGTACTTC

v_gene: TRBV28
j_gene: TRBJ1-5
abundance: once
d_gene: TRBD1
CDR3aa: CASSFLGTGSNQPQHF
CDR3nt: TGTGCCAGCAGTTTTCTTGGGACAGGGAGCAATCAGCCCCAGCATTTT

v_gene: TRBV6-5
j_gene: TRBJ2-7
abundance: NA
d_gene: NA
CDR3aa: CASSPSVSEQYF
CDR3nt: TGTGCCAGCAGTCCCAGTGTCAGCGAGCAGTACTTC

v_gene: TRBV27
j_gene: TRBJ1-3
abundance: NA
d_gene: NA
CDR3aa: CASGRTVGSGNTIYF
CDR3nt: TGTGCCAGCGGGCGGACTGTCGGGTCTGGAAACACCATATATTTT

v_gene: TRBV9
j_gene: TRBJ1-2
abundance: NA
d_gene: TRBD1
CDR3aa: CASSATGANYGYTF
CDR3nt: TGTGCCAGCAGCGCGACAGGGGCGAACTATGGCTACACCTTC

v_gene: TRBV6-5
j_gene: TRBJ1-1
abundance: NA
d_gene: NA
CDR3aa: CASLTLRVGNTEAFF
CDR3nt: TGTGCCAGCCTCACCCTGCGGGTGGGAAACACTGAAGCTTTCTTT

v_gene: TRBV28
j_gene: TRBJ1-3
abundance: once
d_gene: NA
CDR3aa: CASSLGPGLPDGNTIYF
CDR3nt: TGTGCCAGCAGTTTAGGGCCCGGCCTCCCTGACGGAAACACCATATATTTT

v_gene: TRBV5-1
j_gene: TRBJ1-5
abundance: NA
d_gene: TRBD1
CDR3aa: CASSLVPGGGRVNNQPQHF
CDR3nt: TGCGCCAGCAGCTTGGTGCCAGGGGGCGGGAGGGTGAACAATCAGCCCCAGCATTTT

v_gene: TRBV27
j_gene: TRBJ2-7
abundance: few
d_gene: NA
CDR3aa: CASKRPLGANEQYF
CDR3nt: TGTGCCAGCAAGAGACCTCTTGGGGCCAACGAGCAGTACTTC

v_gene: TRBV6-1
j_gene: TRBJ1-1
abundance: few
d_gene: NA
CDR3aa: CASSETGPGTEAFF
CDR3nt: TGTGCCAGCAGTGAGACAGGACCGGGGACTGAAGCTTTCTTT

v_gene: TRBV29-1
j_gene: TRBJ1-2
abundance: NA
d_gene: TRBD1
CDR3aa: CSVEGDSQTSNYGYTF
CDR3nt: TGCAGCGTTGAAGGGGACAGCCAAACCTCTAACTATGGCTACACCTTC

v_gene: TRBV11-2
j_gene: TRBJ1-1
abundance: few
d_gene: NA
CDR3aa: CASSLLRGTEAFF
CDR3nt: TGTGCCAGCAGCTTACTCAGGGGAACTGAAGCTTTCTTT

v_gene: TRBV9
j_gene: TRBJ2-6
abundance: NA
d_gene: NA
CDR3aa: CASSSDSGANVLTF
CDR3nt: TGTGCCAGCAGCTCAGACTCTGGGGCCAACGTCCTGACTTTC

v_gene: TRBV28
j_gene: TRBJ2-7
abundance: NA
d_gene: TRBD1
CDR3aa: CATTGTGDHEQYF
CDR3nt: TGTGCCACTACCGGGACAGGGGACCACGAGCAGTACTTC

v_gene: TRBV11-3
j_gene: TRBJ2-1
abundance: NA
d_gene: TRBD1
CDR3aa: CASSSGTGLSYNEQFF
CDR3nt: TGTGCCAGCAGCTCAGGGACAGGCCTCTCCTACAATGAGCAGTTCTTC

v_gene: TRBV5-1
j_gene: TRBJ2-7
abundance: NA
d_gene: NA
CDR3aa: CASRDSLSYEQYF
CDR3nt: TGCGCCAGCAGGGACAGTCTTTCCTACGAGCAGTACTTC

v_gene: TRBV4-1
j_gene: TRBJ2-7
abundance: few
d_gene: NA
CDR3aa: CASSQDLGRNYEQYF
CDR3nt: TGCGCCAGCAGCCAAGATTTGGGGCGTAATTACGAGCAGTACTTC

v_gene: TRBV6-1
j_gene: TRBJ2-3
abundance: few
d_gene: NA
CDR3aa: CASTEGGPTDTQYF
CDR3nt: TGTGCCAGCACCGAGGGGGGGCCCACAGATACGCAGTATTTT

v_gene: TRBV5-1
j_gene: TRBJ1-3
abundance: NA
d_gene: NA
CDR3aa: CASSLTDSVGVDTIYF
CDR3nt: TGCGCCAGCAGCTTGACCGACAGTGTGGGCGTAGACACCATATATTTT

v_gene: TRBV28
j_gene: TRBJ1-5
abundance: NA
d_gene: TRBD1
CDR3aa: CASRTGLGAQGVTRNQPQHF
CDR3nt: TGTGCCAGCAGAACCGGACTTGGGGCCCAGGGGGTTACGCGCAATCAGCCCCAGCATTTT